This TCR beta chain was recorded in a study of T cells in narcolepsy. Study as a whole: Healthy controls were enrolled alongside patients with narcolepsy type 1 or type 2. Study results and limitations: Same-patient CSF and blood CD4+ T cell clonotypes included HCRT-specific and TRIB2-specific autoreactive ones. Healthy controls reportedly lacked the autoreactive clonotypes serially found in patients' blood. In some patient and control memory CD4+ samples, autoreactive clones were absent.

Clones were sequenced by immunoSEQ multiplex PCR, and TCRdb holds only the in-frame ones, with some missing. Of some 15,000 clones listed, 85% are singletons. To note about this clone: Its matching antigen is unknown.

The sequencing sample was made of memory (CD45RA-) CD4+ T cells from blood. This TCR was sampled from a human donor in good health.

This CDR3 reads CASSPGTGKVQPQHF. The CDR3 DNA sequence: TGTGCCAGCAGCCCCGGGACAGGGAAGGTTCAGCCCCAGCATTTT. V gene TRBV5-6 combines with J gene TRBJ1-5; 9 bases line up with TRBD1. Germline loops: CDR1 SGHDT, CDR2 YYEEEE. There are 15 residues in the CDR3. Losses at the gene ends were 4 bases for V and 6 bases for J; bases not matched to a gene: 8.